This note documents a single TCR beta chain sequence. This record belongs to a study of blood T cells in healthy people across ages. In germline, CDR1 is SGHRS, CDR2 YFSETQ. V lost 4 bases, J lost 6 bases, and 9 bases stayed unmatched. CDR3 length equals 14 residues. Primed by a sample-barcoded 5' primer and a J-beta primer mix, a second PCR proceeded for 7 to 11 cycles. Each CDR3 protein gets one entry after TCRdb re-called the 5' RACE reads with MiXCR. The table has around 1,900,000 distinct CDR3 sequences, 35% to 50% seen once; the top ten hold more than 20%. This TCR was recovered from a human donor in good health. The V and J genes are TRBV5-1 and TRBJ1-2; 7 nucleotides align to TRBD1. The specimen was blood. CDR3 protein: CASSAQSQGDGYTF. The CDR3 bases are TGCGCCAGCAGCGCCCAGTCTCAGGGGGATGGCTACACCTTC.